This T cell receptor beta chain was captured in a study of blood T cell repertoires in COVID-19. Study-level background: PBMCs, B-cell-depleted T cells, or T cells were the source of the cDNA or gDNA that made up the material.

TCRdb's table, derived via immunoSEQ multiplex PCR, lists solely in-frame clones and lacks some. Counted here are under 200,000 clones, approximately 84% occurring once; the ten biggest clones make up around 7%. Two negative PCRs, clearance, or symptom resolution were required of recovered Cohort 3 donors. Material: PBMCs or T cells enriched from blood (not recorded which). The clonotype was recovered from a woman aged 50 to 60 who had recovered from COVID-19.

The CDR3 bases are TGTGCCAGCAGTTGGGAGACAACAGGCAATCAGCCCCAGCATTTT. Its translation: CASSWETTGNQPQHF. The chain employs TRBV7-2 and TRBJ1-5; no firm D call. Deletions cut 6 bases from V and 2 bases from J, with 14 bases between. Germline values: CDR1 SGHTA, CDR2 FQGNSA. The length of the CDR3 is 15 residues.